This T cell receptor beta chain was sequenced for a study of cytotoxic CD8 clonotypes in ibrutinib-treated CLL listed by TCRdb under 2021. Concerning the study at large: The cohort had over ten relapsed/refractory and approximately 15 treatment-naive patients; some 17 were IGHV unmutated. Partial responses were observed in roughly 24 patients and complete responses in 2; after a median follow-up of around 68 months, remission was maintained in 15 or so patients and progression was observed in 12. Response samples were obtained after a median of approximately 12 months of treatment, with a range of about 6 to 36 months. On average, each sample yielded 255,043 productive templates and tens of thousands of productive rearrangements. Of the 70 to 90 people in the trial, around 26 had longitudinal samples available. Cryopreserved peripheral blood mononuclear cells were obtained before treatment, at response, and at either sustained remission or disease progression. All remission and progressive disease samples were collected while patients were still receiving ibrutinib.

Study-wide findings and limitations: At ibrutinib response clonality went up, during sustained remission it held steady, and at progression it dropped back toward baseline. Baseline clonality exceeded that of age-matched healthy donors and correlated strongly with circulating CD8+ T-cell counts. Public clonotypes were rare and either shrank or stayed stable during treatment, and the rise in clonality at ibrutinib response reflected expansion of private clonotypes. Lymph node repertoires were not examined, and the timing of sampling was not matched between patients in sustained remission and those whose disease progressed.

This clone appeared a few times. It lacks a known antigen. Per-base qualities were not stored, and no clone one base away is much larger. This specimen's time point label, per the study, means: approximately twelve months on ibrutinib. For TCR beta library preparation, approximately 2 micrograms of genomic DNA was extracted from cryopreserved PBMCs. High-throughput TCR beta sequencing was performed on longitudinal blood samples from CLL patients receiving ibrutinib monotherapy. The patients took part in an open-label, single-center phase 2 trial of ibrutinib monotherapy. A MiSeq instrument was used for deep resolution sequencing, which targeted depths ranging from 1 in 1 million up to 1 in 200,000 T cells, with coverage averaging 10x for each clonotype. The immunoSEQ hsTCRB Kit was used to generate the TCR beta libraries. In the paper's pipeline: Data were analyzed with ImmunoSEQ Data Assistant and ImmunoSEQ Analyzer, with V, D and J genes assigned per IMGT definitions. Clonality, which ranges from 0 to 1, was calculated as one minus the normalized Shannon entropy of productive rearrangement frequencies. Public clonotype analysis was restricted to overrepresented clonotypes comprising at least 0.05% of each patient's repertoire. Repertoires from some twelve age-matched healthy donors in immuneACCESS were used as clonality controls. The table comes from immuneACCESS by way of TCRdb, which keeps in-frame sequences with V and J called. Part of the clones is missing from these tables; in studies checked, under half for an unresolved V gene and the rest for unknown reasons. The V and J calls and clone size come from that table; D and trimming were worked out from the DNA. Across this sample there are tens of thousands of clones, with under 75% seen only once. The top ten constitute 10% to 15% of the sample.

CDR1 and CDR2 are read off the germline V gene (reference sequence) as MNHEY and SMNVEV. The CDR3 has 15 amino acids, counting the end cysteine and phenylalanine. CDR3 DNA is the only sequence kept; it has 45 bases, read in frame from the first base. V trim: 5 bases; J trim: 10 bases; unmatched bases: 10. This sample comprised PBMCs, obtained after 12 months of ibrutinib treatment. The chain employs TRBV27 and TRBJ1-6, with 8 bases aligning to TRBD1. The TCR was taken from a human donor with chronic lymphocytic leukemia. The CDR3 has the sequence CASSPRTGPGSPLHF. The DNA is TGTGCCAGCAGTCCTCGGACAGGGCCAGGCTCACCCCTCCACTTT.